Each of the 18 T cell receptor beta chains below was sequenced from the same sample in a study of blood T cell repertoires in COVID-19. Here immunoSEQ multiplex PCR was the method, and the copy in TCRdb shows in-frame clones only, minus some. This table holds 130,000 or so clones, approximately 90% found once. What was sequenced was peripheral blood. All receptors derive from a human donor in a cohort sampled during active COVID-19.

This sequence joins TRBV5-1 and TRBJ2-3, with 12 bases that match TRBD2. In germline, CDR1 is SGHRS, CDR2 YFSETQ. The CDR3 covers 15 residues. V lost 4 bases to trimming and J lost 2 bases; unmatched junction nucleotides: 2. As DNA, the CDR3 is TGCGCCAGCAGCCGACTAGCGGGGGACACAGATACGCAGTATTTT. Amino acid sequence: CASSRLAGDTDTQYF.

The chain combines TRBV6-6 with TRBJ2-1; 7 bases are a match to TRBD2. V dropped 0 bases and J dropped 5; count of bases not matched to a gene: 7. Germline V gene lookup returns CDR1 MNHNY and CDR2 SVGAGI (reference sequence). CDR3 size: 16 residues. CDR3 in amino acids: CASSYSIASGNNEQFF. The CDR3 DNA reads TGTGCCAGCAGTTACTCGATAGCTAGCGGAAACAATGAGCAGTTCTTC.

The J gene is TRBJ2-3, the V gene TRBV7-9; D perhaps matches TRBD2 (6 bases). CDR1 SEHNR and CDR2 FQNEAQ come from the germline V gene (reference sequence). The CDR3 is made up of 15 amino acids. Trimming cost V 4 bases and J 0 bases, with 11 bases left between them. The CDR3 bases are TGTGCCAGCAGCTCCGGGACTCTCAGCACAGATACGCAGTATTTT. It codes for CASSSGTLSTDTQYF.

The chain uses TRBV20-1 and TRBJ1-4; D unresolved. V was cut by 5 bases and J by 7 bases, with 5 bases left in between. The CDR3 consists of 10 residues. CDR1 and CDR2 from the germline V gene are DFQATT and SNEGSKA (reference sequence). Here the CDR3 DNA reads TGCAGTGCTCCCCGTGAAAAACTGTTTTTT. Residues: CSAPREKLFF.

For this clone: One end of the junction does not line up with germline, which may come from a read error. This chain connects TRBV7-7 to TRBJ2-2; 11 bases are shared with TRBD1. Germline lookup yields CDR1 SSHAT and CDR2 FNYEAQ (reference sequence). This CDR3 contains 19 residues. The CDR3 reads CASSPPPAPGTGGAGELFF. The CDR3 DNA follows: TGTGCTAGCAGTCCTCCTCCTGCCCCCGGGACAGGGGGTGCCGGGGAGCTGTTTTTT.

This chain uses TRBV5-1 with TRBJ2-1, with D perhaps matching TRBD1 (6 bases). Germline CDR1 is SGHRS and CDR2 is YFSETQ. CDR3 length: 15 amino acids. The ends were cut back, 4 bases at V and 0 bases at J, with 11 bases in the middle. The CDR3 nucleotides read TGCGCCAGCAGCACCCAGGGGAGCTCCTACAATGAGCAGTTCTTC. Translation: CASSTQGSSYNEQFF.

With regard to this clone: Within the sample, other DNA sequences also encode this same CDR3. In nucleotides, the CDR3 is TGTGCCAGCAGTGAAGGACTAGCGGGGTACAATGAGCAGTTCTTC. Translating it yields CASSEGLAGYNEQFF. The chain is built from TRBV2 and TRBJ2-1, with TRBD2 matching 11 bases. J was trimmed by 4 bases and V by 1 base; bases with no gene match: 0. The germline gives CDR1 SNHLY, CDR2 FYNNEI. The CDR3 is 15 amino acids.

V and J are TRBV3-1 (or the pseudogene TRBV3-2) and TRBJ2-7; 9 bases fit TRBD2. This CDR3 is 14 amino acids long. CDR1 is LGHDT, CDR2 YNNKEL, per germline (reference sequence). Germline trimming cut 3 bases from V and 4 bases from J; bases unmatched to any gene: 4. CDR3 bases: TGTGCCAGCAGCCATACTAGCGGGCATTACGAGCAGTACTTC. Its protein is CASSHTSGHYEQYF.

This chain links TRBV19 with TRBJ1-5; 8 bases align to TRBD1. There are 13 residues in the CDR3. After removal of 7 bases from V and 5 bases from J, the junction contained 4 bases not matched to a gene. The germline V gene encodes CDR1 LNHDA and CDR2 SQIVND (reference sequence). This chain's CDR3 is CASKGTGYQPQHF. In DNA, the CDR3 is TGTGCCAGTAAGGGGACAGGCTATCAGCCCCAGCATTTT.

This clone appeared a single time. V and J are TRBV28 and TRBJ2-1; 11 positions match TRBD2. This CDR3 is 16 amino acids long. The V gene's germline CDR1 is MDHEN and CDR2 SYDVKM. The V segment lost 7 bases and the J segment 5 bases; nucleotides outside the gene matches: 10. The CDR3 DNA reads as TGTGCCAGCACAATAACTCTAGCGGGAGGACACAATGAGCAGTTCTTC. Translation gives CASTITLAGGHNEQFF. The variable domain in full, with the rest retrieved from reference TRBV28 and TRBJ2-1, is DVKVTQSSRYLVKRTGEKVFLECVQDMDHENMFWYRQDPGLGLRLIYFSYDVKMKEKGDIPEGYSVSREKKERFSLILESASTNQTSMYLCASTITLAGGHNEQFFGPGTRLTVL.

This rearrangement joins TRBV11-2 to TRBJ2-3; TRBD2 aligns across 12 bases. From germline, CDR1 is SGHAT and CDR2 FQNNGV. The CDR3 covers 14 residues. The J segment lost 7 bases and the V segment lost 4 bases, leaving 3 bases of the junction unmatched. The CDR3 region is CASSSSGGANTQYF. Here the CDR3 DNA reads TGTGCCAGCAGCTCTAGCGGGGGGGCCAATACGCAGTATTTT.

The table lists this clone with a count of one. Within the sample, other DNA sequences also encode this same CDR3. V and J are TRBV29-1 and TRBJ2-7; 11 bases are shared with TRBD2. The germline CDR1 and CDR2 sequences are SQVTM and ANQGSEA. The CDR3 covers 17 residues. V was pared by 1 base and J by 2 bases, with 10 bases of the junction left unmatched. For the CDR3, the DNA is TGCAGCGTTGAAGCCGGAACTAGCGGGAGTTCTACCTACGAGCAGTACTTC. Protein sequence: CSVEAGTSGSSTYEQYF.

The chain links TRBV9 to TRBJ1-3; D is uncertain. V was trimmed by 0 bases and J by 8 bases, leaving 15 bases between them. This CDR3 has 15 residues. Germline CDR1 is SGDLS and CDR2 is YYNGEE. CDR3 amino acids: CASSVGLGWGDTIYF. The CDR3 DNA is TGTGCCAGCAGCGTAGGATTGGGGTGGGGAGACACCATATATTTT. Full variable domain (remainder filled in from reference TRBV9 and TRBJ1-3): DSGVTQTPKHLITATGQRVTLRCSPRSGDLSVYWYQQSLDQGLQFLIQYYNGEERAKGNILERFSAQQFPDLHSELNLSSLELGDSALYFCASSVGLGWGDTIYFGEGSWLTVV.

This chain links TRBV15 with TRBJ2-7; TRBD1 might be the D (5 bases). From germline, CDR1 is LNHNV and CDR2 YYDKDF (reference sequence). V lost 0 bases to trimming and J lost 0 bases, with 9 bases between them. The CDR3 runs to 15 residues. The CDR3 nucleotides are TGTGCCACCAGCAGAGATTGGGGCGGCTCCTACGAGCAGTACTTC. Translation gives CATSRDWGGSYEQYF.

V is TRBV19 and J is TRBJ2-7; 9 nucleotides agree with TRBD1. The germline V gene encodes CDR1 LNHDA and CDR2 SQIVND (reference sequence). The CDR3 totals 14 residues. J was trimmed by 5 bases and V by 2 bases; bases with no gene match: 4. CDR3 region: CASSISGQGDEQYF. CDR3 nucleotide sequence: TGTGCCAGTAGTATATCGGGACAGGGAGACGAGCAGTACTTC.

The sample holds one count of this clone. V gene TRBV28 combines with J gene TRBJ2-7; TRBD1 aligns across 8 bases. This CDR3 region has 15 residues. The trim removed 6 bases at V and 1 base at J, leaving 8 bases unmatched. CDR1 MDHEN and CDR2 SYDVKM come from the germline V gene. The chain's CDR3 is CASRPTGGPSYEQYF. The CDR3 DNA reads TGTGCCAGCAGACCTACAGGGGGGCCGTCCTACGAGCAGTACTTC.

This rearrangement joins TRBV4-1 to TRBJ2-7; D perhaps matches TRBD1 (5 bases). The CDR3 has 16 amino acids. The V end lost 4 bases, the J end lost 2 bases, and 18 bases lay between the germline ends. The germline V gene has CDR1 MGHRA and CDR2 YSYEKL. In DNA form, the CDR3 reads TGCGCCAGCAGCCCCGCCGCAGGGCCTAACACCTACGAGCAGTACTTC. This codes for CASSPAAGPNTYEQYF.

The chain recombines TRBV7-8 with TRBJ2-1; D possibly matches TRBD1 or TRBD2 (5 bases each). V lost 5 bases and J 0 bases, leaving 14 bases between the germline ends. Germline V CDR1 and CDR2: SGHVS, FQNEAQ. This CDR3 contains 16 residues. The CDR3 reads CASSRGAASSYNEQFF. The CDR3 nucleotides are TGTGCCAGCAGCCGAGGGGCCGCGAGCTCCTACAATGAGCAGTTCTTC.